These 32 T cell receptor beta chains share one sample of origin, sequenced in a study of shared clonotypes between healthy human individuals. Method: immunoSEQ multiplex PCR; TCRdb's copy keeps in-frame clones and lacks some. The data contain some 1,100,000 clones, around 82% of them seen just once; the ten biggest clones take up 0.5% to 0.6%. The sequenced material came from memory CD4+ T cells from PBMCs. Described subset: CD45RA-negative fraction. The receptors originated from a man aged 18 to 29 in good health. Some clones in this sample may be carry-over from other donors' samples.

This clone was found a few times. V usage is TRBV5-6 and J usage is TRBJ1-2, with TRBD1 identical over 9 bases. With V trimmed by 4 bases and J by 3 bases, 13 bases remained unmatched. The CDR3 contains 17 residues. The germline V gene encodes CDR1 SGHDT and CDR2 YYEEEE. The CDR3 DNA sequence: TGTGCCAGCAGCCGTTTACAGGGGGCGAAAGGGGACTATGGCTACACCTTC. Translating gives CASSRLQGAKGDYGYTF.

This clone has only a few counts. J is TRBJ2-5 and V is TRBV28; D remains unclear. Looked up from germline, CDR1 is MDHEN and CDR2 is SYDVKM. The CDR3 is 13 amino acids. Trimming left V 3 bases short and J 5 bases short, with 10 bases between. CDR3 coding DNA: TGTGCCAGCAGTTTTGTGGAGAGGGAGACCCAGTACTTC. Translation gives CASSFVERETQYF.

This clone was detected only a few times. The same CDR3 can be traced to other DNA sequences in this sample. The V call is TRBV11-2, the J call TRBJ2-3; no clear D. The germline V gene has CDR1 SGHAT and CDR2 FQNNGV. V lost 5 bases and J lost 2, with 5 bases in between. This CDR3 is 12 amino acids long. The CDR3, as DNA: TGTGCCAGCAGCCCTAACACAGATACGCAGTATTTT. Encoded protein: CASSPNTDTQYF.

The V call is TRBV11-3, the J call TRBJ2-3; D gene uncertain. The CDR3 runs 12 residues. Trimming removed 0 bases at V and 8 bases at J, with 6 bases between. Germline assignment: CDR1 SGHNT and CDR2 YENEEA. The CDR3 DNA follows: TGTGCCAGCAGCTTAGATCCGGGTACGCAGTATTTT. Encoded protein: CASSLDPGTQYF.

The chain links TRBV5-1 to TRBJ1-6; D is perhaps TRBD1 (5 bases). This CDR3 is built from 14 residues. CDR1 SGHRS and CDR2 YFSETQ come from the germline V gene. V was cut by 4 bases and J by 7 bases, with 12 bases left in between. CDR3 bases: TGCGCCAGCAGCCTACTGACAGAAAATTCACCCCTCCACTTT. Translated: CASSLLTENSPLHF.

This clone was counted a few times. V gene TRBV10-2 combines with J gene TRBJ2-7; D gene unclear. The CDR3 is 15 residues long. From germline, CDR1 is WSHSY and CDR2 SAAADI. Trimming left V 3 bases short and J 1 base short, with 13 bases between. The DNA for the CDR3 is TGCGCCAGCAGTGATGTTGGGGTCGCGTCCTACGAGCAGTACTTC. Residues: CASSDVGVASYEQYF.

This clone was seen a few times. For the CDR3, the DNA is TGTGCCAGCAGCCCCACTGACGGGTTATTCACTGAAGCTTTCTTT. Protein sequence: CASSPTDGLFTEAFF. The rearrangement links TRBV6-5 to TRBJ1-1; D remains unclear. V lost 6 bases and J 4 bases, leaving 18 bases between the germline ends. The CDR3 contains 15 residues. Germline values: CDR1 MNHEY, CDR2 SVGAGI.

The V and J genes are TRBV11-2 and TRBJ2-7; D unclear. The germline gives CDR1 SGHAT, CDR2 FQNNGV. The V gene lost 4 bases and the J gene lost 0 bases, with 7 bases spanning the gap. This CDR3 spans 13 amino acids. The CDR3 nucleotides are TGTGCCAGCAGCTCCACACGCTCCTACGAGCAGTACTTC. This codes for CASSSTRSYEQYF.

The chain combines TRBV5-1 with TRBJ2-7; perhaps D is TRBD1 or TRBD2 (5 bases each). CDR3 length: 14 residues. V lost 1 base to trimming and J lost 5 bases, with 13 bases between them. CDR1 is SGHRS and CDR2 is YFSETQ in the germline V gene. The chain's CDR3 is CASSLFGGTDEQYF. In nucleotides, the CDR3 is TGCGCCAGCAGCTTGTTTGGGGGTACCGACGAGCAGTACTTC.

The gene calls are TRBV2 and TRBJ1-2, with D possibly matching TRBD1 (6 bases). Germline V lookup: CDR1 SNHLY, CDR2 FYNNEI. Deletions cut 9 bases from V and 4 bases from J, with 15 bases between. The CDR3 sequence is 13 residues long. The CDR3 sequence is CASSPQGSYGYTF. The CDR3 nucleotides are TGTGCCAGTTCTCCACAGGGTTCCTATGGCTACACCTTC.

The chain couples TRBV9 to TRBJ2-7; 7 bases map to TRBD1. Per germline, CDR1 SGDLS and CDR2 YYNGEE. V lost 4 bases and J lost 7; bases outside the gene matches: 8. The CDR3 is 13 amino acids. DNA for the CDR3: TGTGCCAGCAGCTCCCGACAGGGTGAAGAGCAGTACTTC. Residues: CASSSRQGEEQYF.

This clone is a singleton in its sample. This rearrangement joins TRBV28 to TRBJ1-2; 7 bases fit TRBD1. V was clipped by 6 bases and J by 5 bases; unmatched bases: 12. This CDR3 region has 15 residues. Germline V lookup: CDR1 MDHEN, CDR2 SYDVKM. This CDR3 reads CASRTSGQAIYGYTF. The CDR3 coding sequence is TGTGCCAGCAGAACGAGTGGACAGGCCATTTATGGCTACACCTTC.

In DNA, the CDR3 is TGTGCCAGCAGTCTCTTTGGGCTAGCGGGTTCCAATGAGCAGTTCTTC. Translated, it gives CASSLFGLAGSNEQFF. V gene TRBV28 combines with J gene TRBJ2-1; 8 nucleotides agree with TRBD2. The CDR3 loop spans 16 amino acids. Germline CDR1 reads MDHEN; CDR2 reads SYDVKM. The trim removed 5 bases at V and 6 bases at J, leaving 12 bases unmatched.

To note about this clone: This specimen includes other DNA sequences encoding the same CDR3. The rearrangement uses TRBV5-1 and TRBJ2-5; D unclear. Trimming removed 4 bases from V and 4 bases from J, with 11 bases in between. Germline V CDR1 and CDR2: SGHRS, YFSETQ. The CDR3 sequence is 13 residues long. Here the CDR3 DNA reads TGCGCCAGCAGCCCCTCGCCCGCAGAGACCCAGTACTTC. Residues: CASSPSPAETQYF. Drawing the rest from reference TRBV5-1 and TRBJ2-5, the complete variable domain is KAGVTQTPRYLIKTRGQQVTLSCSPISGHRSVSWYQQTPGQGLQFLFEYFSETQRNKGNFPGRFSGRQFSNSRSEMNVSTLELGDSALYLCASSPSPAETQYFGPGTRLLVL.

The rearrangement links TRBV30 to TRBJ1-1; no clear D gene. The CDR3 runs to 13 residues. V was clipped by 4 bases and J by 3 bases, with 12 bases between them. Germline CDR1 GTSNPN, CDR2 SVGIG (reference sequence). This CDR3 reads CAWTLSGDTEAFF. The CDR3 bases are TGTGCCTGGACGTTGTCCGGGGACACTGAAGCTTTCTTT.

The gene calls are TRBV9 and TRBJ2-1; TRBD2 might be the D (5 bases). The CDR3 is 15 amino acids. V shed 4 bases and J shed 3 bases, with 14 bases lying between them. The germline CDR1 and CDR2 sequences are SGDLS and YYNGEE. CDR3 loop: CASSPRTGDYNEQFF. DNA for the CDR3: TGTGCCAGCAGCCCACGGACTGGAGACTACAATGAGCAGTTCTTC.

The J gene is TRBJ2-1, the V gene TRBV4-3; the match to TRBD1 covers 7 bases. The germline V gene encodes CDR1 LGHNA and CDR2 YSLEER. V was pared by 2 bases and J by 12 bases, with 7 bases of the junction left unmatched. The CDR3 consists of 13 residues. The DNA of the CDR3 is TGCGCCAGCAGCCAAACAACAGGGGATGGGCAGTTCTTC. It specifies CASSQTTGDGQFF.

The chain carries TRBV2 and TRBJ1-2; maybe TRBD1 (5 bases). The CDR3 is 12 amino acids. The V end lost 3 bases, the J end lost 8 bases, and 10 bases lay between the germline ends. Germline V gene sequence: CDR1 SNHLY, CDR2 FYNNEI. Here the CDR3 reads CASSESGAGYTF. The CDR3 region has the DNA TGTGCCAGCAGTGAGAGTGGGGCAGGCTACACCTTC.

V gene TRBV9 combines with J gene TRBJ2-7; D is perhaps TRBD2 (6 bases). CDR3 length: 13 amino acids. The V end lost 3 bases, the J end lost 3 bases, and 10 bases lay between the germline ends. CDR1 is SGDLS and CDR2 is YYNGEE in the germline V gene. CDR3 in amino acids: CASSARGNYEQYF. CDR3 coding DNA: TGTGCCAGCAGCGCCCGGGGGAACTACGAGCAGTACTTC.

The chain uses TRBV6-5 and TRBJ1-2; D is uncertain. The V end lost 7 bases, the J end lost 4 bases, and 19 bases lay between the germline ends. The CDR3 totals 15 residues. Germline V lookup: CDR1 MNHEY, CDR2 SVGAGI. The CDR3 sequence: CASKRANDGLYGYTF. The CDR3 nucleotides read TGTGCCAGCAAACGAGCCAATGACGGGCTCTATGGCTACACCTTC.

Points on this clone: The same CDR3 can be traced to other DNA sequences in this sample. This chain connects TRBV5-1 to TRBJ1-6, with 7 bases lining up with TRBD1. Unmatched junction bases numbered 4, after V lost 4 bases and J lost 6 bases. This CDR3 spans 14 amino acids. CDR1 SGHRS and CDR2 YFSETQ come from the germline V gene. CDR3 sequence reads: CASSPGTANSPLHF. CDR3 sequence (DNA): TGCGCCAGCAGCCCCGGGACAGCTAATTCACCCCTCCACTTT. The full variable domain, with the rest looked up from reference TRBV5-1 and TRBJ1-6, is KAGVTQTPRYLIKTRGQQVTLSCSPISGHRSVSWYQQTPGQGLQFLFEYFSETQRNKGNFPGRFSGRQFSNSRSEMNVSTLELGDSALYLCASSPGTANSPLHFGNGTRLTVT.

A few counts support this clone. The genes are TRBV5-1 and TRBJ2-7, with 7 bases lining up with TRBD1. The CDR3 contains 15 residues. The germline gives CDR1 SGHRS, CDR2 YFSETQ. J lost 0 bases, V lost 1 base, and 4 bases had no gene match. The CDR3 bases are TGCGCCAGCAGCTTGATACAGGGGCCCTCCTACGAGCAGTACTTC. It encodes CASSLIQGPSYEQYF.

The rearrangement links TRBV15 to TRBJ2-7; TRBD2 aligns across 7 bases. CDR3 length: 17 amino acids. Germline values: CDR1 LNHNV, CDR2 YYDKDF (reference sequence). The V gene end was trimmed by 1 base and the J gene end by 0 bases; junction bases not matched to a gene: 9. The CDR3 is CATSRAKGSGTSYEQYF. Here the CDR3 DNA reads TGTGCCACCAGCAGAGCCAAAGGCAGCGGGACCTCCTACGAGCAGTACTTC.

The V gene is TRBV4-2, the J gene TRBJ1-2, with 8 bases fitting TRBD1. The CDR3 has 15 amino acids. CDR1 is LGHNA, CDR2 YNFKEQ, per germline. V was pared by 0 bases and J by 7 bases, with 7 bases of the junction left unmatched. The CDR3 region has the DNA TGTGCCAGCAGCCAAGAGACAGGGGCGAGGGGTGGCTACACCTTC. It is translated as CASSQETGARGGYTF.

The chain carries TRBV4-1 and TRBJ2-5; 10 positions match TRBD2. Per germline, CDR1 MGHRA and CDR2 YSYEKL. The CDR3 length is 16 residues. V gave up 11 bases and J gave up 1 base; unmatched junction bases: 13. The CDR3 loop is CAPLGGTSACQETQYF. CDR3 nucleotide sequence: TGCGCCCCTTTAGGCGGGACTAGCGCTTGCCAAGAGACCCAGTACTTC.

This clone showed up many times. This chain uses TRBV9 with TRBJ1-4; D is unclear. This CDR3 spans 15 amino acids. Trimming left V 4 bases short and J 4 bases short, with 14 bases between. Germline-derived CDR1 and CDR2 are SGDLS and YYNGEE. CDR3 region: CASSPEASYNEKLFF. The CDR3 DNA reads TGTGCCAGCAGCCCCGAGGCCAGCTATAATGAAAAACTGTTTTTT.

This clone was recorded only once. The rearrangement links TRBV7-3 to TRBJ2-7; 7 nucleotides agree with TRBD2. CDR3 length: 13 amino acids. Germline CDR1 reads SGHTA; CDR2 reads FQGTGA. After removal of 5 bases from V and 7 bases from J, the junction contained 8 bases not matched to a gene. The CDR3 spells CASSPGEGREQYF. CDR3 sequence (DNA): TGTGCCAGCAGCCCTGGGGAGGGGCGAGAGCAGTACTTC. Using reference TRBV7-3 and TRBJ2-7 for the parts outside the CDR3, the full variable domain is GAGVSQTPSNKVTEKGKYVELRCDPISGHTALYWYRQSLGQGPEFLIYFQGTGAADDSGLPNDRFFAVRPEGSVSTLKIQRTERGDSAVYLCASSPGEGREQYFGPGTRLTVT.

The V gene is TRBV5-1, the J gene TRBJ2-1; D is undetermined. This CDR3 has 15 residues. The germline CDR1 and CDR2 sequences are SGHRS and YFSETQ. Trimming left V 3 bases short and J 0 bases short, with 10 bases between. In nucleotides, the CDR3 is TGCGCCAGCAGCTCTCAGTCCTACTCCTACAATGAGCAGTTCTTC. Translating gives CASSSQSYSYNEQFF.

This clone was found a few times. This sequence joins TRBV27 and TRBJ1-2; D might be TRBD1 (6 bases). CDR1 is MNHEY and CDR2 is SMNVEV in the germline V gene (reference sequence). V lost 0 bases and J 7 bases, leaving 12 bases between the germline ends. The CDR3 contains 14 residues. The DNA of the CDR3 is TGTGCCAGCAGTTTATCCAGGGGAGTTGGTGGCTACACCTTC. Its protein is CASSLSRGVGGYTF.

The V call is TRBV5-4, the J call TRBJ2-6; D is possibly TRBD1 (5 bases). The CDR3 has 18 residues. V dropped 5 bases and J dropped 0 bases, with 18 bases sitting between them. CDR1 is SGHNT, CDR2 YYREEE, per germline (reference sequence). The CDR3 here is CASRAGLTATSGANVLTF. The CDR3 region has the DNA TGTGCCAGCAGAGCAGGGCTGACAGCCACCTCTGGGGCCAACGTCCTGACTTTC.

The V and J genes are TRBV7-9 and TRBJ2-6; no clear D. The ends were cut back, 5 bases at V and 0 bases at J, with 8 bases in the middle. The CDR3 contains 15 residues. Per germline, CDR1 SEHNR and CDR2 FQNEAQ (reference sequence). CDR3 in amino acids: CASSLTVSGANVLTF. In nucleotides, the CDR3 is TGTGCCAGCAGCCTCACTGTCTCTGGGGCCAACGTCCTGACTTTC.

Points on this clone: Other DNA sequences in this sample translate to the same CDR3. DNA for the CDR3: TGTGCCAGCAGCTCCGGGACTGGAACAGATACGCAGTATTTT. It yields the protein CASSSGTGTDTQYF. V and J are TRBV7-3 and TRBJ2-3, with D maybe TRBD2 (6 bases). The CDR3 runs to 14 residues. Germline loops: CDR1 SGHTA, CDR2 FQGTGA. The V gene lost 4 bases and the J gene lost 3 bases, with 11 bases spanning the gap.